This TCR beta chain was recorded in a study of early T cells in non-severe SARS-CoV-2 infection. Study conclusions and caveats: The matching step, a VDJdb search, favored anti-spike CD8 responses and missed private and CD4 specificities.

Unique molecular identifiers were affixed to single, distinct cDNA molecules. TCRdb processed the 5' RACE reads anew with MiXCR; each CDR3 protein has one entry. Of roughly 86,000 distinct CDR3 sequences detected, approximately 14% appear once; the ten largest clones hold about 0.59%. V lost 5 bases and J lost 4; bases outside the gene matches: 4. CDR3 size: 14 residues. Germline V gene data show CDR1 as LGHDT and CDR2 as YNNKEL (reference sequence). In its sample, this clonotype was seen a few times. Its antigen is undetermined. This receptor was obtained from an adult who was a healthcare worker with PCR-confirmed SARS-CoV-2 infection or an uninfected control (not recorded which). This chain uses TRBV3-1 with TRBJ2-5; TRBD1 matches at 10 bases. Material for sequencing was whole blood. The CDR3 is CASSNRQGAETQYF. In DNA form, the CDR3 reads TGTGCCAGCAGCAATCGACAGGGGGCAGAGACCCAGTACTTC.